A single sample is the source of the 3 T cell receptor beta chains below, sequenced in a study of control samples from healthy donors and cancer patients. Clones were read by immunoSEQ multiplex PCR, and TCRdb kept only the in-frame ones, dropping some. The sample records 150,000 to 200,000 clones, roughly 92% being singletons. The specimen was blood. The source of these receptors is a man aged 30-40 years in good health.

The chain couples TRBV5-1 to TRBJ2-3, with TRBD2 identical over 9 bases. The germline V gene has CDR1 SGHRS and CDR2 YFSETQ. CDR3 length: 12 residues. J was trimmed by 11 bases and V by 4 bases; bases with no gene match: 5. Here the CDR3 reads CASSASGNEQYF. In nucleotides, the CDR3 is TGCGCCAGCAGCGCTAGCGGGAACGAGCAGTATTTT.

The gene calls are TRBV19 and TRBJ1-1, with TRBD1 matching 8 bases. The CDR3 is 14 amino acids. The germline CDR1 and CDR2 sequences are LNHDA and SQIVND (reference sequence). The V and J ends lost 7 bases and 0 bases, in that order; junction bases with no gene match: 4. The CDR3 nucleotides are TGTGCCAGTACTCGGGACAGGCTGAACACTGAAGCTTTCTTT. Translation: CASTRDRLNTEAFF.

The chain employs TRBV12-3 or TRBV12-4 and TRBJ1-6; D not certain. The CDR3 covers 13 residues. The V and J ends lost 5 bases and 6 bases respectively, with 8 bases between them. CDR3 DNA sequence: TGTGCCAGCAGTCAGGAGTTTAATTCACCCCTCCACTTT. This encodes CASSQEFNSPLHF.